This entry concerns a single T cell receptor (beta chain). Its matching antigen is unknown. Data came from immunoSEQ multiplex PCR; TCRdb stores just in-frame clones and leaves some out. The sample lists hundreds of thousands of clones; approximately 74% were seen once. The sample is drawn from a study of shared clonotypes between healthy human individuals. Overall study context: A donor's plate count was three for CD4 naive and three for CD4 memory; CD8 naive had two and CD8 memory one. Findings and limits, study-wide: The authors expected sequencing depth to affect clonotype sharing among donors. What rarefaction showed was incomplete sorted-subset sequencing despite large depth.

What was sequenced was memory CD4+ T cells sorted from blood. Subset defined: CD45RA-negative fraction. The sequence came from a woman in her twenties or thirties in good health.

CDR3 in amino acids: CASSRGQGYTF. The DNA for the CDR3 is TGTGCCAGCAGCCGCGGACAGGGCTACACCTTC. V is TRBV11-1 and J is TRBJ1-2; possible D gene TRBD1, 6 bases. This CDR3 has 11 amino acids. Germline V CDR1 and CDR2: SGHAT, FQDESV (reference sequence). V gave up 5 bases and J gave up 8 bases, with 9 bases separating them.